This T cell receptor (beta chain) was profiled in a study of graft-versus-host responses after intestinal transplantation (dated by TCRdb to the early 2020s). About the full investigation: Recipients received multivisceral, liver-intestinal, or isolated intestinal transplants. A peak of at least 4% donor T cells among recipient peripheral blood mononuclear cells was the definition used for donor T cell macrochimerism. The cohort enrolled around 25 intestinal transplant recipients including one retransplant, and 3 patients lacking pretransplant specimens were excluded. After intestinal transplantation, graft-versus-host and host-versus-graft alloreactive T cell clones were followed in the graft, circulation and bone marrow using bulk TCR-beta CDR3 sequencing. Every recipient was given anti-thymocyte globulin induction, followed by 2 to 4 years of maintenance tacrolimus and steroids. Samples from three later patients were sequenced in-house on an Illumina MiSeq with MiXCR processing rather than by the commercial service. Alloreactive clones were identified by sequencing pre-transplant mixed lymphocyte reaction products and comparing them with unstimulated pre-transplant donor and recipient T cells.

This clone was seen a few times. No quality values exist for individual bases; no much larger clone is one base distant. Explained via the paper, the time point label denotes: cells obtained before transplantation from donor or recipient. In mixed lymphocyte reactions, approximately 200,000 CFSE-labeled pre-transplant responders were plated with approximately 200,000 irradiated violet-dye-labeled stimulators and cultured for 6 days. After the mixed lymphocyte reaction, proliferating CD3+CD4+CFSE-low and CD3+CD8+CFSE-low responder cells were FACS-sorted on a BD Influx sorter. Library method: the immunoSEQ multiplex PCR assay. In most patients, genomic DNA was isolated using the Qiagen DNeasy Blood and Tissue Kit and sent frozen to Adaptive Biotechnologies for TCR sequencing. Adaptive Biotechnologies carried out high-throughput TCR-beta CDR3 sequencing of genomic DNA for most patients. The paper's processing steps were these. Adaptive's ImmunoSEQ software was the source of the TCR sequencing data for 15 to 20 patients, while a few other patients were processed with MiXCR and VDJtools. To correct CD4 versus CD8 sorting errors, sequences present in both subsets at a frequency ratio below 5:1 were removed. CDR3 nucleotide sequences shared by donor and recipient were removed because the origin of these sequences could not be assigned. To count as alloreactive, a clone needed at least 2-fold expansion over unstimulated cells and a minimum CFSE-low frequency of 0.002% (template counts) or 0.001% (read counts). Clones were considered mappable if detected in sequenced pre-transplant spleen, lymph node, or MLR CFSE-low populations of the donor or recipient. The cumulative frequency of alloreactive clones was calculated as a percentage of all sequences, weighted by copy number. TCRdb retrieved this table from immuneACCESS and kept in-frame rearrangements only. Not all clones are present; in checked studies, unresolved V genes account for under half, and no reason is known for the remainder. The V and J calls and the clone size are those of that table, but D and trimming were determined from the DNA. A total of 13,000 to 15,000 clones appear in this sample, roughly two fifths of them only once. The ten largest account for more than 0.85% of the sample.

V trim: 3 bases; J trim: 6 bases; unmatched bases: 7. The germline V gene (reference sequence) yields SEHNR for CDR1 and FQNEAQ for CDR2. The CDR3 holds 15 amino acids from the cysteine to the phenylalanine. Only the CDR3 portion is preserved as DNA: 45 bases, with reading frame beginning at the first base. General findings and caveats noted by the study authors: High GvH to HvG T cell clonal ratios were observed in the allografts of patients with donor T cell macrochimerism. GvH clones turned up in recipient bone marrow, with some appearing earlier in ileal mucosa or blood, a pattern consistent with an intestinal mucosal origin. Early after transplant, peak levels of circulating GvH clones were associated with declines in HvG clones. Conclusions were limited by the relatively low number and heterogeneity of intestinal transplant patients.

The sequences come from alloreactive CD4+ T cells from a mixed lymphocyte reaction culture, collected before intestinal transplant. The label giving this sample's cell subset or site can be read as: CFSE-low proliferating T cells sorted from roughly six-day pre-transplant mixed lymphocyte reaction (GvH or HvG direction). The source of this sequence is a human patient who received an intestinal transplant. The sequence is built from TRBV7-9 and TRBJ2-1; 8 bases in the junction line up with TRBD2. The CDR3 reads CASSFLRGARNEQFF. DNA sequence: TGTGCCAGCAGCTTCCTGCGGGGGGCACGCAATGAGCAGTTCTTC.